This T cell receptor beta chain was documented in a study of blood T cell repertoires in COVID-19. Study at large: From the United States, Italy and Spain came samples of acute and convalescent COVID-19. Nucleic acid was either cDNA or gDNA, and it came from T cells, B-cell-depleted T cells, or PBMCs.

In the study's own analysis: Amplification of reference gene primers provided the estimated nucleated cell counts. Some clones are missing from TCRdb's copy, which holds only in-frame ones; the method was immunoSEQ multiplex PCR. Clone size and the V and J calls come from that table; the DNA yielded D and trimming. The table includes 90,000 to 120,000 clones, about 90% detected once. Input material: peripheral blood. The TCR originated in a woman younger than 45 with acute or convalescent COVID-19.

This chain's CDR3 is CASSRGQASSYNEQFF. In DNA form, the CDR3 reads TGTGCCAGCAGCAGGGGACAGGCGAGCTCCTACAATGAGCAGTTCTTC. The V gene is TRBV5-4, the J gene TRBJ2-1; 8 nucleotides line up with TRBD1. With 4 bases clipped from V and 0 bases from J, the junction kept 6 bases outside the gene matches. The length of the CDR3 is 16 residues. From germline, CDR1 is SGHNT and CDR2 YYREEE (reference sequence).